These 18 T cell receptor beta chains originate from one sample sequenced in a study of monozygotic twins with inflammatory bowel disease. For each CDR3 protein, TCRdb gives one entry from its re-call of the 5' RACE reads, without DNA. The sample totals 210,000 or so distinct CDR3 sequences; its top ten clones hold 6% to 9%. The sample comprised blood. These receptor sequences come from a human donor with ulcerative colitis or Crohn's disease, or a healthy co-twin of an affected twin (not recorded which).

The chain uses TRBV7-2 and TRBJ2-1; TCRdb designates TRBD2, a call that cannot be tested without DNA. Germline V gene lookup returns CDR1 SGHTA and CDR2 FQGNSA. The CDR3 has 14 amino acids. The CDR3: CASSLYVAAGEQFF. Full variable domain (remainder filled in from reference TRBV7-2 and TRBJ2-1): GAGVSQSPSNKVTEKGKDVELRCDPISGHTALYWYRQSLGQGLEFLIYFQGNSAPDKSGLPSDRFSAERTGGSVSTLTIQRTQQEDSAVYLCASSLYVAAGEQFFGPGTRLTVL.

The chain employs TRBV5-1 and TRBJ1-1; the D call from TCRdb, TRBD1, cannot be confirmed without DNA. Per the germline V gene, CDR1 is SGHRS and CDR2 is YFSETQ. The CDR3 is made up of 13 amino acids. The CDR3 reads CASSEGQMGDAFF.

The chain couples TRBV11-2 to TRBJ2-7; the D call of TRBD2 rests on TCRdb alone, since no DNA is present to check it. This CDR3 has 16 amino acids. The germline CDR1 and CDR2 sequences are SGHAT and FQNNGV. CDR3 sequence reads: CASSLVDGSGSYEQYF.

V and J are TRBV20-1 and TRBJ2-3; the D gene TCRdb calls, TRBD1, cannot be checked with no DNA. CDR3 size: 14 residues. Germline lookup yields CDR1 DFQATT and CDR2 SNEGSKA (reference sequence). CDR3 sequence reads: CSANRDISADTQYF.

This rearrangement joins TRBV7-9 to TRBJ2-5; TCRdb names TRBD2, which stays unverified in the absence of DNA. The CDR3 has 16 amino acids. Germline V gene lookup returns CDR1 SEHNR and CDR2 FQNEAQ (reference sequence). CDR3 residues: CASSSLAGANQETQYF.

The V gene is TRBV5-1, the J gene TRBJ2-5; the TCRdb call, TRBD2, lacks DNA for checking. The CDR3 is 16 residues long. Per the germline V gene, CDR1 is SGHRS and CDR2 is YFSETQ. The CDR3 spells CASMRGGPRWQETQYF. The full variable domain, rest sourced from reference TRBV5-1 and TRBJ2-5, is KAGVTQTPRYLIKTRGQQVTLSCSPISGHRSVSWYQQTPGQGLQFLFEYFSETQRNKGNFPGRFSGRQFSNSRSEMNVSTLELGDSALYLCASMRGGPRWQETQYFGPGTRLLVL.

The V gene is TRBV19, the J gene TRBJ2-1; TCRdb returns TRBD2, unconfirmable since there is no DNA. The CDR3 runs to 12 residues. CDR1 is LNHDA and CDR2 is SQIVND in the germline V gene (reference sequence). Here the CDR3 reads CATGTRFGEQFF.

The V and J genes are TRBV6-4 and TRBJ2-3; TCRdb's D call, TRBD2, is unchecked because there is no DNA. CDR1 is MRHNA and CDR2 is SNTAGT in the germline V gene. The CDR3 length is 19 residues. CDR3 sequence reads: CASSRDGPPLAGGWDTQYF.

The chain links TRBV5-1 to TRBJ2-1; the TCRdb call, TRBD1, lacks DNA for checking. The CDR3 spans 13 residues. Looked up from germline, CDR1 is SGHRS and CDR2 is YFSETQ. The CDR3 sequence is CASSRPERGEQFF.

This chain links TRBV11-2 with TRBJ2-1; the D call of TRBD2 rests on TCRdb alone, since no DNA is present to check it. Germline V gene lookup returns CDR1 SGHAT and CDR2 FQNNGV. The CDR3 totals 17 residues. The CDR3 loop is CASSFLGGGPNRGRQFF.

This CDR3 is CSGTPPAALNTEAFF. The rearrangement uses TRBV20-1 and TRBJ1-1; TCRdb gives TRBD1 as the D gene, but with no DNA this cannot be confirmed. The CDR3 is 15 amino acids. The germline gives CDR1 DFQATT, CDR2 SNEGSKA (reference sequence).

The rearrangement joins TRBV7-3 to TRBJ2-1. This CDR3 is built from 13 residues. Per germline, CDR1 SGHTA and CDR2 FQGTGA. CDR3 sequence: CASSFTWGNEQFF.

CDR3 amino acids: CASSQGGGFTDTQYF. The chain uses TRBV4-1 and TRBJ2-3; TCRdb indicates TRBD2, and absent DNA this call remains unverified. The germline V gene encodes CDR1 MGHRA and CDR2 YSYEKL. The CDR3 is made up of 15 amino acids.

This rearrangement joins TRBV5-8 to TRBJ2-7; TCRdb returns TRBD1, unconfirmable since there is no DNA. Germline values: CDR1 SGHTS, CDR2 YDEGEE. CDR3 size: 15 residues. The CDR3 protein is CASGLTGTGSSEQYF.

This chain connects TRBV20-1 to TRBJ2-3; TCRdb returns TRBD2, unconfirmable since there is no DNA. CDR1 is DFQATT, CDR2 SNEGSKA, per germline (reference sequence). This CDR3 is 15 amino acids long. The CDR3 is CSAMTRRETTDTQYF.

The V call is TRBV12-3 or TRBV12-4, the J call TRBJ1-1; as DNA is missing, the TRBD1 call by TCRdb cannot be tested. The CDR3 is made up of 18 amino acids. The CDR3 here is CASSQNPGQGRWNTEAFF.

The chain links TRBV7-8 to TRBJ2-3. CDR3 length: 15 residues. In germline, CDR1 is SGHVS, CDR2 FQNEAQ. The CDR3 spells CASSRAEIYTDTQYF.

J is TRBJ1-6 and V is TRBV7-2. The CDR3 loop spans 15 amino acids. Per the germline V gene, CDR1 is SGHTA and CDR2 is FQGNSA. The CDR3: CASTSRESYNSPLHF.